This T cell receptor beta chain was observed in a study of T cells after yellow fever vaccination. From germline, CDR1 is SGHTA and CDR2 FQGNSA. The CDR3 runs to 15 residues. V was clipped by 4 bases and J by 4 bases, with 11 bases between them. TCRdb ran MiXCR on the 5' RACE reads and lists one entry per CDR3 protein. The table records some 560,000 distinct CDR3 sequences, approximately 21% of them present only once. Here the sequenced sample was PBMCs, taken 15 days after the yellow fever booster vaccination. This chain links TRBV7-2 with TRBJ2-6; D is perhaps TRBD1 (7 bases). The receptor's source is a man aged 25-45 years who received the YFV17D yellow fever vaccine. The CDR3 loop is CASSSGGLGANVLTF. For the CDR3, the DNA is TGTGCCAGCAGCTCAGGGGGGTTAGGGGCCAACGTCCTGACTTTC.